This T cell receptor (beta chain) was identified in a study of cytomegalovirus exposure and HLA in healthy donors. The V gene's germline CDR1 is SGHTA and CDR2 FQGTGA. V gave up 3 bases and J gave up 0 bases, with 10 bases separating them. The CDR3 loop spans 15 amino acids. Study observations and caveats: A missense DCLRE1C variant was associated with V- and J-gene trimming of TCR beta chains in a later analysis, and an independent cohort replicated the association. Reportedly, a later analysis found an Asian-associated ancestry cluster had fewer N-insertions than the roughly 700-donor mean.

In the PCR, 60 Vbeta and 13 Jbeta primers were used. As processed by the authors: Roughly 80 million unique TCR beta chains, about 12 million shared, were counted in a later analysis. The protocol was immunoSEQ multiplex PCR, while the TCRdb copy is restricted to in-frame clones and leaves out a portion. That table gives V, J and clone size, and the DNA gave D and trimming. The data hold some 150,000 clones, with roughly 79% observed a single time. This clone was observed a handful of times. Its antigen is currently unknown. Material: PBMCs. The receptor was isolated from a male donor in good health and CMV-seronegative. J is TRBJ2-3 and V is TRBV7-3; a possible D gene is TRBD2 (5 bases). CDR3 protein: CASSLIGISTDTQYF. The CDR3 DNA reads as TGTGCCAGCAGCTTGATCGGGATTAGCACAGATACGCAGTATTTT. Looking up the rest from reference TRBV7-3 and TRBJ2-3 gives the full variable domain: GAGVSQTPSNKVTEKGKYVELRCDPISGHTALYWYRQSLGQGPEFLIYFQGTGAADDSGLPNDRFFAVRPEGSVSTLKIQRTERGDSAVYLCASSLIGISTDTQYFGPGTRLTVL.